The next 24 T cell receptor beta chains were all read from a single sample in a study of blood T cell repertoires in COVID-19. The table came from immunoSEQ multiplex PCR; TCRdb's copy has only in-frame clones and leaves some out. The data contain 190,000 or so clones, 75% to 90% of them singletons. Sequencing was done on a sample of PBMCs or T cells enriched from blood (not recorded which). These TCRs come from a middle-aged man who had recovered from COVID-19.

This clone was detected once. The chain is built from TRBV7-6 and TRBJ1-1, with D perhaps matching TRBD1 (6 bases). This CDR3 comprises 13 residues. Between the trimmed V and J ends, which lost 5 bases and 1 base, there was a span of 8 bases. Germline-derived CDR1 and CDR2 are SGHVS and FNYEAQ. The CDR3 loop is CASSRTANTEAFF. CDR3 DNA: TGTGCCAGCAGCAGGACAGCGAACACTGAAGCTTTCTTT. Looking up the rest from reference TRBV7-6 and TRBJ1-1 gives the full variable domain: GAGVSQSPRYKVTKRGQDVALRCDPISGHVSLYWYRQALGQGPEFLTYFNYEAQQDKSGLPNDRFSAERPEGSISTLTIQRTEQRDSAMYRCASSRTANTEAFFGQGTRLTVV.

Ten or more counts support this clone. The chain combines TRBV27 with TRBJ2-1; 11 nucleotides align to TRBD2. V lost 3 bases and J lost 0; bases outside the gene matches: 7. The CDR3 is made up of 18 amino acids. Germline CDR1 MNHEY, CDR2 SMNVEV (reference sequence). CDR3 amino acids: CASSLVAGGPRSYNEQFF. The CDR3 nucleotides read TGTGCCAGCAGTTTGGTAGCGGGGGGGCCCCGCTCCTACAATGAGCAGTTCTTC.

The genes are TRBV6-5 and TRBJ2-7, with TRBD2 matching 8 bases. V dropped 2 bases and J dropped 3; count of bases not matched to a gene: 9. Germline loops: CDR1 MNHEY, CDR2 SVGAGI. The CDR3 consists of 16 residues. The CDR3 nucleotides are TGTGCCAGCAGTTACGATGCGGGGGGACCGGTCTACGAGCAGTACTTC. Residues: CASSYDAGGPVYEQYF.

V is TRBV5-8 and J is TRBJ1-1; 7 bases agree with TRBD1. V trimming: 3 bases; J trimming: 4 bases; junction bases outside the gene matches: 6. Looked up from germline, CDR1 is SGHTS and CDR2 is YDEGEE. The CDR3 is 14 amino acids. CDR3 sequence: CASSSRQGGTEAFF. The CDR3 DNA reads TGTGCCAGCAGCTCCCGACAGGGAGGCACTGAAGCTTTCTTT.

The chain has TRBV6-5 and TRBJ1-5; D gene ambiguous. V was shortened by 4 bases and J by 5 bases, with 9 bases between the two germline ends. CDR1 MNHEY and CDR2 SVGAGI come from the germline V gene. CDR3 size: 13 residues. The CDR3 spells CASSFTRDQPQHF. Written as DNA, the CDR3 is TGTGCCAGCAGTTTTACGAGGGATCAGCCCCAGCATTTT.

The V gene is TRBV11-2, the J gene TRBJ2-4; D is unresolved. The CDR3 sequence is 13 residues long. V was cut by 4 bases and J by 6 bases, with 10 bases left in between. Germline V gene lookup returns CDR1 SGHAT and CDR2 FQNNGV. DNA of the CDR3: TGTGCCAGCAGCTCCGCGACTGGAAACATTCAGTACTTC. The encoded protein is CASSSATGNIQYF.

This clone was found once. J is TRBJ1-5 and V is TRBV30; D perhaps matches TRBD1 (5 bases). Trimming cost V 4 bases and J 6 bases, with 19 bases left between them. Per germline, CDR1 GTSNPN and CDR2 SVGIG (reference sequence). The CDR3 is made up of 15 amino acids. Written as DNA, the CDR3 is TGTGCCTGGAATGTATGGACCCAAAGGGGTCAGCCCCAGCATTTT. Protein product: CAWNVWTQRGQPQHF.

The chain carries TRBV19 and TRBJ1-1, with D unresolved. With 3 bases removed from V and 5 bases from J, the gap between germline ends came to 19 bases. The CDR3 extends over 16 amino acids. Germline-derived CDR1 and CDR2 are LNHDA and SQIVND (reference sequence). The CDR3 DNA is TGTGCCAGTAGTATTGGTTTGGTCAGGCTGGGTACTGAAGCTTTCTTT. Encoded protein: CASSIGLVRLGTEAFF.

The rearrangement joins TRBV5-4 to TRBJ2-5, with D hard to call. Germline CDR1 SGHNT, CDR2 YYREEE (reference sequence). Trimming took off 0 bases at V and 1 base at J, with 7 bases between the two ends. This CDR3 is 14 amino acids long. The CDR3 spells CASSLGKLQETQYF. As DNA, the CDR3 is TGTGCCAGCAGCTTGGGAAAGCTCCAAGAGACCCAGTACTTC.

This chain links TRBV5-1 with TRBJ2-1; possibly TRBD1 for D (6 bases). The V gene lost 4 bases and the J gene lost 9 bases, with 20 bases spanning the gap. The CDR3 consists of 15 residues. The germline CDR1 and CDR2 sequences are SGHRS and YFSETQ. CDR3: CASSPQYRDVGEQFF. CDR3 coding DNA: TGCGCCAGCAGCCCCCAGTACAGGGATGTTGGTGAGCAGTTCTTC.

The chain couples TRBV23-1 to TRBJ1-3; 10 bases line up with TRBD1. Being an ORF, TRBV23-1 has a function that is uncertain. Trimming removed 2 bases from V and 4 bases from J; junction bases left unmatched: 11. This CDR3 has 18 amino acids. For the CDR3, the DNA is TGCGCCAGCAGTCAACGCCGGGACAGGGGCGTAGGAGGAAACACCATATATTTT. It encodes CASSQRRDRGVGGNTIYF.

The chain joins TRBV7-6 to TRBJ2-7; D not resolved. There are 11 residues in the CDR3. Germline V gene sequence: CDR1 SGHVS, CDR2 FNYEAQ. V was trimmed by 5 bases and J by 6 bases, leaving 8 bases between them. For the CDR3, the DNA is TGTGCCAGCAGCCCAGGCTCCGAGCAGTACTTC. Translation gives CASSPGSEQYF. Based on the CDR3 plus reference TRBV7-6 and TRBJ2-7, the full variable domain is GAGVSQSPRYKVTKRGQDVALRCDPISGHVSLYWYRQALGQGPEFLTYFNYEAQQDKSGLPNDRFSAERPEGSISTLTIQRTEQRDSAMYRCASSPGSEQYFGPGTRLTVT.

In its sample, this clone was seen a few times. The rearrangement joins TRBV14 to TRBJ1-1; maybe TRBD1 (5 bases). Trimming cost V 2 bases and J 4 bases, with 11 bases left between them. CDR1 is SGHDN and CDR2 is FVKESK in the germline V gene. The CDR3 covers 14 residues. CDR3 nucleotide sequence: TGTGCCAGCAGCCAACAGACCACAGGCACTGAAGCTTTCTTT. It specifies CASSQQTTGTEAFF.

This clone was recorded a few times. The rearrangement links TRBV2 to TRBJ1-5; the D gene is possibly TRBD1 (6 bases). V lost 1 base, J lost 5 bases, and 9 bases lay in between. CDR3 size: 14 residues. Germline lookup yields CDR1 SNHLY and CDR2 FYNNEI. Here the CDR3 DNA reads TGTGCCAGCAGTGAAGTAGGGGGAGATCAGCCCCAGCATTTT. The encoded protein is CASSEVGGDQPQHF. Filled out from reference TRBV2 and TRBJ1-5, the complete variable domain reads EPEVTQTPSHQVTQMGQEVILRCVPISNHLYFYWYRQILGQKVEFLVSFYNNEISEKSEIFDDQFSVERPDGSNFTLKIRSTKLEDSAMYFCASSEVGGDQPQHFGDGTRLSIL.

The V call is TRBV20-1, the J call TRBJ2-1, with 9 positions matching TRBD2. The trim removed 3 bases at V and 14 bases at J, leaving 8 bases unmatched. The length of the CDR3 is 12 residues. CDR1 and CDR2 from the germline V gene are DFQATT and SNEGSKA (reference sequence). The CDR3 bases are TGCAGTGCTAGTTATAAGCGGGAGGACAAGTTCTTC. Its protein is CSASYKREDKFF.

In this sample, this clone turned up a few times. The chain combines TRBV29-1 with TRBJ1-2; 7 nucleotides match TRBD1. With V trimmed by 7 bases and J by 4 bases, 9 bases remained unmatched. Germline CDR1 is SQVTM and CDR2 is ANQGSEA. This CDR3 comprises 13 residues. CDR3 in amino acids: CSGGGGGGYGYTF. Here the CDR3 DNA reads TGCAGCGGAGGGGGCGGAGGTGGCTATGGCTACACCTTC.

The chain couples TRBV6-6 to TRBJ1-6; D is possibly TRBD1 (6 bases). CDR1 and CDR2 (germline): MNHNY, SVGAGI (reference sequence). The CDR3 has 14 amino acids. The V and J ends lost 6 bases and 6 bases respectively, with 12 bases between them. CDR3 sequence reads: CASSAQGFNSPLHF. For the CDR3, the DNA is TGTGCCAGCAGCGCACAGGGTTTTAATTCACCCCTCCACTTT.

The rearrangement joins TRBV2 to TRBJ1-1, with 12 bases identical to TRBD1. The CDR3 consists of 17 residues. The trim removed 5 bases at V and 6 bases at J, leaving 13 bases unmatched. Germline CDR1 SNHLY, CDR2 FYNNEI. The CDR3 is CASSTVPGQGAGPEAFF. DNA of the CDR3: TGTGCCAGCAGTACAGTCCCGGGACAGGGGGCGGGTCCTGAAGCTTTCTTT.

V is TRBV5-4 and J is TRBJ1-2; 8 nucleotides agree with TRBD1. The germline V gene has CDR1 SGHNT and CDR2 YYREEE (reference sequence). The length of the CDR3 is 14 residues. Germline trimming cut 5 bases from V and 7 bases from J; bases unmatched to any gene: 10. The CDR3 here is CASSTDRAWSGYTF. CDR3 sequence (DNA): TGTGCCAGCAGTACGGACAGGGCGTGGAGTGGCTACACCTTC. The full variable domain, with the rest looked up from reference TRBV5-4 and TRBJ1-2, is ETGVTQSPTHLIKTRGQQVTLRCSSQSGHNTVSWYQQALGQGPQFIFQYYREEENGRGNFPPRFSGLQFPNYSSELNVNALELDDSALYLCASSTDRAWSGYTFGSGTRLTVV.

V and J are TRBV24-1 and TRBJ1-1; D possibly corresponds to TRBD1 (6 bases). CDR3 length: 13 amino acids. Germline CDR1 reads KGHDR; CDR2 reads SFDVKD. The V and J ends lost 5 bases and 2 bases respectively, with 8 bases between them. The CDR3 DNA reads as TGTGCCACCAGTGGGACAGACAACACTGAAGCTTTCTTT. Residues: CATSGTDNTEAFF.

In this sample, this clone turned up a few times. The chain has TRBV4-1 and TRBJ1-1; 8 bases align to TRBD1. From germline, CDR1 is MGHRA and CDR2 YSYEKL. The CDR3 extends over 18 amino acids. V shed 1 base, J shed 5 bases, and the junction held 15 bases outside the gene matches. The CDR3 loop reads CASSQGWQGRGRGTEAFF. The CDR3 region has the DNA TGCGCCAGCAGCCAAGGGTGGCAGGGCAGGGGGCGAGGGACTGAAGCTTTCTTT.

The genes are TRBV29-1 and TRBJ1-2, with D possibly TRBD1 on 6 matching bases. V was clipped by 3 bases and J by 6 bases, with 11 bases between them. The CDR3 extends over 12 amino acids. CDR1 and CDR2 (germline): SQVTM, ANQGSEA. As DNA, the CDR3 is TGCAGCGTTGACAGACGGACAGATGGCTACACCTTC. Translating gives CSVDRRTDGYTF.

This clone occurred a few times. The chain joins TRBV7-8 to TRBJ1-2; a weak D match, TRBD1 (5 bases). Germline V gene lookup returns CDR1 SGHVS and CDR2 FQNEAQ. The V and J ends lost 6 bases and 4 bases respectively, with 18 bases between them. The CDR3 extends over 15 amino acids. The DNA for the CDR3 is TGTGCCAGCAGTCGCCACGGGGGACTAGGCTATGGCTACACCTTC. It encodes CASSRHGGLGYGYTF.

To note about this clone: Other DNA sequences of this sample code for an identical CDR3. The rearrangement uses TRBV2 and TRBJ1-1; D ambiguous. Trimming removed 2 bases at V and 4 bases at J, with 11 bases between. This CDR3 has 14 residues. In germline, CDR1 is SNHLY, CDR2 FYNNEI. The CDR3: CASSERGLGTEAFF. For the CDR3, the DNA is TGTGCCAGCAGTGAACGGGGTTTGGGCACTGAAGCTTTCTTT.